The clone carrying this T cell receptor beta chain was seen only a few times. The antigen is not known. The CDR3 is made up of 15 amino acids. Germline-derived CDR1 and CDR2 are SEHNR and FQNEAQ (reference sequence). V was clipped by 5 bases and J by 6 bases; unmatched bases: 10. The data originate from a study of beta chain features in type 1 diabetes. Sequenced material consisted of expressed TCRB transcripts (all of the isolated RNA was reverse transcribed). Repertoires were generated with immunoSEQ multiplex PCR, while TCRdb's copy carries only in-frame clones and drops some. The sample records roughly 730,000 clones, roughly 12% being singletons. Study-wide findings and caveats: Patients and controls would be equally affected if PCR favored shorter templates. The VDJ junctions of type 1 diabetes patients carried fewer insertions and more deletions. Moderately but significantly shorter TCRB CDR3s were found in Type 1 diabetes patients in all four CD4+ subsets.

Sequenced input: naive CD4+ T cells from blood. This chain connects TRBV7-9 to TRBJ1-2; 9 nucleotides agree with TRBD1. The sequence came from a man in his late teens or twenties with type 1 diabetes. The CDR3 sequence: CASSILQGALDGYTF. CDR3 DNA sequence: TGTGCCAGCAGCATACTACAGGGGGCTTTGGATGGCTACACCTTC.